Listed here is a single T cell receptor (beta chain). Its antigen remains unidentified. In germline, CDR1 is MNHEY, CDR2 SVGAGI. This CDR3 is 15 amino acids long. V lost 0 bases, J lost 5 bases, and 6 bases stayed unmatched. This table comes from immunoSEQ multiplex PCR, and its TCRdb copy is limited to in-frame clones, with some not included. The sample shows about 4,300 clones, roughly two thirds of them seen only once. The sample originates from a study of CD8 T cell repertoires and HIV-1 epitope variants. Overall study context: Each of Twenty-five Gag and Nef epitope peptides stimulated a separate culture. Controls included no peptide, Ebola AY9 epitope, and a CMV, EBV, flu pool. T cells were cultured for 9 to 11 days with cytokines added on days 3 and 7. The baseline condition was 1M T cells left uncultured.

Sequenced: cultured CD8+ T cells derived from PBMCs. The chain has TRBV6-5 and TRBJ1-1; 7 positions agree with TRBD1. The sequence was obtained from a male donor with HIV. The CDR3 DNA reads TGTGCCAGCAGTTACTCGGACAGGCTTAGGACTGAAGCTTTCTTT. Its translation: CASSYSDRLRTEAFF.